This TCR beta chain is from a study of cytomegalovirus exposure and HLA in healthy donors. Findings of the study overall: With later analysis, a missense DCLRE1C variant became linked to TCR beta V- and J-gene trimming. While the bulk of TCR sequences proved rare, some public TCRs turned up in many donors. A later look showed TCR association rates differing by HLA locus, highest for DRB1 and lowest for HLA-C.

This PCR relied on a set of 60 Vbeta primers and 13 Jbeta primers. TCRdb's table, derived via immunoSEQ multiplex PCR, lists solely in-frame clones and lacks some. The sample lists some 96,000 clones; more than 70% were seen once. Points on this clone: Its antigen is currently unknown.

Germline CDR1 and CDR2: SGHDN and FVKESK. This CDR3 is 15 amino acids long. V was trimmed by 6 bases and J by 1 base, leaving 10 bases between them. The sequence came from a woman aged 60-75 years in good health and CMV-seropositive. The gene calls are TRBV14 and TRBJ2-6, with D tentatively TRBD2 (6 bases). Sequenced: PBMCs. The CDR3 spells CASSPGGSGANVLTF. The CDR3 DNA follows: TGTGCCAGCAGTCCCGGGGGTTCTGGGGCCAACGTCCTGACTTTC.